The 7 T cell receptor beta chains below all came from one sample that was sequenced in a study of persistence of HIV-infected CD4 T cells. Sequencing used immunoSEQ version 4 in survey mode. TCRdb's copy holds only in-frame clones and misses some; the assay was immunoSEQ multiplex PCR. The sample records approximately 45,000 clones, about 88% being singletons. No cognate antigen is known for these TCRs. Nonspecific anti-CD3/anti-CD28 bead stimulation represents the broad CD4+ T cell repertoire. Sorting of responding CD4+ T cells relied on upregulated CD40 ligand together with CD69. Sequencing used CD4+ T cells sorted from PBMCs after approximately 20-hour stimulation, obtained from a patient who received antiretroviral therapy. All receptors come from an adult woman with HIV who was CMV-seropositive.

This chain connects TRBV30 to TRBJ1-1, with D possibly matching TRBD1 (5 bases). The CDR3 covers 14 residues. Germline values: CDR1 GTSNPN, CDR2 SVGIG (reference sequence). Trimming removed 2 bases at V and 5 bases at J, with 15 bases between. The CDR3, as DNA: TGTGCCTGGAGTCTAGGGGCGGGGGAAACTGAAGCTTTCTTT. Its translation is CAWSLGAGETEAFF.

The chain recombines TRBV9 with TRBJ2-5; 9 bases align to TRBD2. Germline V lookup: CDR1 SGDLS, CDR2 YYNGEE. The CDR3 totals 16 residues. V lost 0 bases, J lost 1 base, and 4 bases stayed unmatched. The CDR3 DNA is TGTGCCAGCAGCGTAGTGGAGCGGGGGGCCCAAGAGACCCAGTACTTC. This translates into CASSVVERGAQETQYF.

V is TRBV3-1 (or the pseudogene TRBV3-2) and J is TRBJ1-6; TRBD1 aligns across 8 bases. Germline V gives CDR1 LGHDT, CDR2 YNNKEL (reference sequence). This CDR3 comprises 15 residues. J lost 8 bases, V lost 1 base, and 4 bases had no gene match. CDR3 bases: TGTGCCAGCAGCCAAGGGACAGGGTCGGATTCACCCCTCCACTTT. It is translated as CASSQGTGSDSPLHF.

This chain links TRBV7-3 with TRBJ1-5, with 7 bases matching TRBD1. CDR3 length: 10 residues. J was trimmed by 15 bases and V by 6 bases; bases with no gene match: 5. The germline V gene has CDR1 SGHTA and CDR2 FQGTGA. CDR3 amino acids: CASSWTGPHF. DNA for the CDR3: TGTGCCAGCAGTTGGACAGGCCCGCATTTT.

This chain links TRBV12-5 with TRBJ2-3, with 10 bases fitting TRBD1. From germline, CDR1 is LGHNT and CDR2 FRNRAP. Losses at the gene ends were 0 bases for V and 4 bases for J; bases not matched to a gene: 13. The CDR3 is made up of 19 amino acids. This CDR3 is CASGLVKMMGQGNPDTQYF. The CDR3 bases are TGTGCTAGTGGTTTGGTAAAGATGATGGGACAGGGGAATCCAGATACGCAGTATTTT.

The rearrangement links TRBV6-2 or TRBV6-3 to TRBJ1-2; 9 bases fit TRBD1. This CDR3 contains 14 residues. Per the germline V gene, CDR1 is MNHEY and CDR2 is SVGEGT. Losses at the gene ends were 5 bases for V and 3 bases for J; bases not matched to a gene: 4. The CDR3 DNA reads TGTGCCAGCAGTGAGGACAGGGGATACTATGGCTACACCTTC. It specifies CASSEDRGYYGYTF.

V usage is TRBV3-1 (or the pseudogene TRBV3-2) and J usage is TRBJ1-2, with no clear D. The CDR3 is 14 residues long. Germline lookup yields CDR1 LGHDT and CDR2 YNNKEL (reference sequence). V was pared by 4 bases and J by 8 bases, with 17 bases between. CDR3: CASSPGTYYGGYTF. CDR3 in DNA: TGTGCCAGCAGCCCAGGCACCTACTATGGCGGCTACACCTTC.